This T cell receptor beta chain was recovered during a study of shared clonotypes between healthy human individuals. Study overall: A couple of female and three male donors aged 18 to 49 were enrolled.

Researchers ran the assay at a deep level. The table came from immunoSEQ multiplex PCR; TCRdb's copy has only in-frame clones and leaves some out. The repertoire consists of 2,100,000 or so clones, with roughly 95% occurring once and the leading ten covering 0.1% to 0.15%. Germline loops: CDR1 MNHGY, CDR2 SVAAGI. The CDR3 consists of 16 residues. Trimming pared 11 bases from V and 0 bases from J, leaving 21 bases between. The sample comprised naive CD4+ T cells sorted from blood. The subset here: CD45RA+ positively selected. The clonotype comes from a man younger than 35 in good health. The chain has TRBV6-9 and TRBJ2-3; TRBD1 might be the D (7 bases). CDR3 loop: CACPGGRGSSTDTQYF. Here the CDR3 DNA reads TGTGCCTGCCCAGGGGGGCGCGGTTCTAGCACAGATACGCAGTATTTT.